This TCR beta chain was documented in a study of blood T cell repertoires in COVID-19. Study details: The origin of the acute and convalescent COVID-19 samples was the United States, Italy and Spain. Sources were T cells, B-cell-depleted T cells, or PBMCs; the material itself was cDNA or gDNA.

Method: immunoSEQ multiplex PCR; TCRdb's copy keeps in-frame clones and lacks some. The profile shows approximately 150,000 clones, approximately 86% of them singletons. This CDR3 has 15 amino acids. Germline V gene data show CDR1 as KGHSH and CDR2 as LQKENI. V gave up 3 bases and J gave up 3 bases, with 12 bases separating them. Patients in Seattle were enrolled during active infection, then followed longitudinally. The clonotype originates from a woman older than 75 with COVID-19, enrolled during active disease. Sequenced: peripheral blood. This chain uses TRBV18 with TRBJ1-5; TRBD1 is a possible D gene (6 bases). CDR3 in DNA: TGTGCCAGCTCACCTCAGGGGTCGTCCAATCAGCCCCAGCATTTT. Amino acids: CASSPQGSSNQPQHF.